The 4 T cell receptor beta chains in this list originate from one sample, sequenced in a study of cytomegalovirus exposure and HLA in healthy donors. Primers for the PCR totalled 60 Vbeta and 13 Jbeta. Clones were sequenced by immunoSEQ multiplex PCR, and TCRdb holds only the in-frame ones, with some missing. Of 150,000 to 200,000 clones in the sample, 65% to 85% were seen once. The sample was PBMCs. Receptors originate from a man in his forties in good health and CMV-seropositive.

A single count supports this clone. The chain carries TRBV28 and TRBJ2-5, with D perhaps TRBD2 (5 bases). The J call is in doubt because the DNA end fits TRBJ2-7 better. The CDR3 loop spans 15 amino acids. Germline CDR1 and CDR2: MDHEN and SYDVKM. The CDR3 DNA reads TGTGCCAGCAGTTCCCCCGGGGTGAGCTCCTACGAGCAGTACTTC. As protein: CASSSPGVSSYEQYF.

The chain carries TRBV5-4 and TRBJ2-7; D is possibly TRBD2 (5 bases). CDR1 SGHNT and CDR2 YYREEE come from the germline V gene (reference sequence). V was clipped by 0 bases and J by 0 bases, with 10 bases between them. The CDR3 covers 15 residues. CDR3 loop: CASSLGGLSSYEQYF. In DNA, the CDR3 is TGTGCCAGCAGCTTGGGAGGGCTGAGCTCCTACGAGCAGTACTTC. The whole variable domain, remainder taken from reference TRBV5-4 and TRBJ2-7, is ETGVTQSPTHLIKTRGQQVTLRCSSQSGHNTVSWYQQALGQGPQFIFQYYREEENGRGNFPPRFSGLQFPNYSSELNVNALELDDSALYLCASSLGGLSSYEQYFGPGTRLTVT.

The chain uses TRBV2 and TRBJ1-1; 8 positions match TRBD1. The V segment lost 6 bases and the J segment 8 bases; nucleotides outside the gene matches: 14. Germline V gene data show CDR1 as SNHLY and CDR2 as FYNNEI. The CDR3 covers 15 residues. This CDR3 reads CASSYVQGEPEEAFF. CDR3 in DNA: TGTGCCAGCAGCTACGTACAGGGGGAACCAGAGGAAGCTTTCTTT. Supplemented by reference TRBV2 and TRBJ1-1, the full variable domain reads EPEVTQTPSHQVTQMGQEVILRCVPISNHLYFYWYRQILGQKVEFLVSFYNNEISEKSEIFDDQFSVERPDGSNFTLKIRSTKLEDSAMYFCASSYVQGEPEEAFFGQGTRLTVV.

The CDR3 coding sequence is TGCGCCAGCAGCTTGGAAACTAGTGGGAACAATGAGCAGTTCTTC. Its translation: CASSLETSGNNEQFF. V gene TRBV5-1 combines with J gene TRBJ2-1; possible D gene TRBD2, 5 bases. Germline CDR1 SGHRS, CDR2 YFSETQ. Between the trimmed V and J ends, which lost 0 bases and 5 bases, there was a span of 12 bases. This CDR3 spans 15 amino acids. Drawing the rest from reference TRBV5-1 and TRBJ2-1, the complete variable domain is KAGVTQTPRYLIKTRGQQVTLSCSPISGHRSVSWYQQTPGQGLQFLFEYFSETQRNKGNFPGRFSGRQFSNSRSEMNVSTLELGDSALYLCASSLETSGNNEQFFGPGTRLTVL.